Presented here are 9 T cell receptor beta chains from one specimen sequenced in a study of regulatory T cells in long-lasting Graves disease. Arm-PCR with iRepertoire HTBI primers amplified the CDR3 regions for these TCR beta libraries. TCRdb re-called the multiplex PCR reads with MiXCR, one entry per CDR3 protein. The data hold some 370,000 distinct CDR3 sequences, with 10% to 15% observed a single time. The time point: newly diagnosed GD, antithyroid drugs for less than 3 months. Extracted RNA from PBMCs served as the source of the TCR library. This same sample was also taken into another study, of T cells in Graves' hyperthyroidism and ophthalmopathy.

Here the sequenced sample was peripheral blood mononuclear cells (PBMCs), taken at new diagnosis, from a patient treated with antithyroid drugs. The source of these receptors is a woman aged 18 to 35 with Graves disease.

This clonotype was detected a few times. The chain recombines TRBV7-9 with TRBJ1-3, with D possibly matching TRBD1 (5 bases). Germline CDR1 reads SEHNR; CDR2 reads FQNEAQ (reference sequence). CDR3 length: 19 residues. V was trimmed by 1 base and J by 3 bases, leaving 22 bases between them. This chain's CDR3 is CASSLEWTPGYQGGNTIYF. The CDR3 region has the DNA TGTGCCAGCAGCTTAGAGTGGACTCCCGGATATCAGGGTGGAAACACCATATATTTT. Together with reference TRBV7-9 and TRBJ1-3, the CDR3 gives the full variable domain: DTGVSQNPRHKITKRGQNVTFRCDPISEHNRLYWYRQTLGQGPEFLTYFQNEAQLEKSRLLSDRFSAERPKGSFSTLEIQRTEQGDSAMYLCASSLEWTPGYQGGNTIYFGEGSWLTVV.

The rearrangement links TRBV20-1 to TRBJ2-1; D is ambiguous. V was trimmed by 0 bases and J by 0 bases, leaving 9 bases between them. CDR3 length: 15 amino acids. CDR1 DFQATT and CDR2 SNEGSKA come from the germline V gene (reference sequence). The CDR3 protein is CSARDEWDSYNEQFF. The CDR3 coding sequence is TGCAGTGCTAGAGATGAGTGGGACTCCTACAATGAGCAGTTCTTC.

This clonotype was seen ten or more times. The CDR3 region is CASSIVVGEYEQYF. The CDR3 nucleotides are TGTGCCAGCAGCATAGTAGTGGGGGAATACGAGCAGTACTTC. The V and J genes are TRBV12-3 or TRBV12-4 and TRBJ2-7; D may correspond to TRBD1 or TRBD2 (5 bases each). The CDR3 loop spans 14 amino acids. V was shortened by 6 bases and J by 4 bases, with 16 bases between the two germline ends.

V is TRBV7-9 and J is TRBJ1-2; 9 bases are a match to TRBD1. The CDR3 is 17 amino acids. J was trimmed by 0 bases and V by 1 base; bases with no gene match: 6. Per the germline V gene, CDR1 is SEHNR and CDR2 is FQNEAQ (reference sequence). This chain's CDR3 is CASSLDRGRRTNYGYTF. In nucleotides, the CDR3 is TGTGCCAGCAGCTTAGACAGGGGGCGCCGTACTAACTATGGCTACACCTTC.

This clonotype has ten or more counts. The genes are TRBV7-2 and TRBJ2-7, with 12 bases fitting TRBD2. The CDR3 has 16 amino acids. The J segment lost 5 bases and the V segment lost 1 base, leaving 6 bases of the junction unmatched. Germline CDR1 SGHTA, CDR2 FQGNSA. This CDR3 reads CASSLGTSGTPNEQYF. The CDR3 DNA follows: TGTGCCAGCAGCTTAGGGACTAGCGGGACTCCTAACGAGCAGTACTTC.

This clonotype was recorded at least ten times. The chain is built from TRBV7-3 and TRBJ2-3; 7 nucleotides align to TRBD2. This CDR3 region has 15 residues. V was pared by 1 base and J by 1 base, with 2 bases of the junction left unmatched. CDR1 SGHTA and CDR2 FQGTGA come from the germline V gene. CDR3 amino acids: CASSLRLARTDTQYF. In nucleotides, the CDR3 is TGTGCCAGCAGCTTAAGACTAGCTCGCACAGATACGCAGTATTTT. Full variable domain (missing parts from reference TRBV7-3 and TRBJ2-3): GAGVSQTPSNKVTEKGKYVELRCDPISGHTALYWYRQSLGQGPEFLIYFQGTGAADDSGLPNDRFFAVRPEGSVSTLKIQRTERGDSAVYLCASSLRLARTDTQYFGPGTRLTVL.

This clonotype was found a few times. The chain has TRBV5-6 and TRBJ1-1; D gene uncertain. The CDR3 contains 14 residues. Germline V CDR1 and CDR2: SGHDT, YYEEEE. V was cut by 4 bases and J by 0 bases, with 10 bases left in between. The CDR3 sequence: CASSHTWVNTEAFF. CDR3 nucleotide sequence: TGTGCCAGCAGCCACACGTGGGTGAACACTGAAGCTTTCTTT.

This clonotype occurred many times. V and J are TRBV7-9 and TRBJ2-1; D not resolved. Germline V gives CDR1 SEHNR, CDR2 FQNEAQ (reference sequence). The V end lost 2 bases, the J end lost 4 bases, and 6 bases lay between the germline ends. The CDR3 runs 13 residues. The CDR3 DNA reads TGTGCCAGCAGCTTAATTAGGTACAATGAGCAGTTCTTC. This encodes CASSLIRYNEQFF.

The chain has TRBV29-1 and TRBJ2-1; the D gene could be TRBD1 or TRBD2 (6 bases each). Per germline, CDR1 SQVTM and CDR2 ANQGSEA. Trimming took 7 bases from V and 6 from J, leaving 19 bases between them. The CDR3 is made up of 14 amino acids. This CDR3 is CSGQRGDVFNEQFF. The CDR3 DNA follows: TGCAGCGGTCAAAGGGGGGACGTGTTCAATGAGCAGTTCTTC.